These 32 T cell receptor beta chains originate from one sample sequenced in a study of cytomegalovirus exposure and HLA in healthy donors. Both 60 Vbeta primers and 13 Jbeta primers went into the PCR. Sequencing was performed with immunoSEQ multiplex PCR; in TCRdb, only in-frame clones are kept and a portion is missing. The repertoire shows some 150,000 clones; the top ten hold less than 3.5%. Material: PBMCs. The receptors were sampled from a middle-aged man in good health and CMV-seronegative.

The rearrangement joins TRBV29-1 to TRBJ1-2; D possibly corresponds to TRBD1 (5 bases). Germline-derived CDR1 and CDR2 are SQVTM and ANQGSEA. This CDR3 is 11 amino acids long. With 7 bases removed from V and 2 bases from J, the gap between germline ends came to 8 bases. The DNA of the CDR3 is TGCAGCGCAGGGTCCAACTATGGCTACACCTTC. Translation: CSAGSNYGYTF.

The chain recombines TRBV5-6 with TRBJ2-7; 7 bases are a match to TRBD1. With 2 bases clipped from V and 3 bases from J, the junction kept 5 bases outside the gene matches. The length of the CDR3 is 14 residues. Germline CDR1 SGHDT, CDR2 YYEEEE. Written as DNA, the CDR3 is TGTGCCAGCAGCTTTGGGACAGACTTCTACGAGCAGTACTTC. Translating gives CASSFGTDFYEQYF.

The chain uses TRBV5-4 and TRBJ1-5; D gene uncertain. Germline V lookup: CDR1 SGHNT, CDR2 YYREEE (reference sequence). This CDR3 comprises 13 residues. V lost 2 bases to trimming and J lost 7 bases, with 10 bases between them. CDR3 nucleotide sequence: TGTGCCAGCAGCTTAGATGGAGACCAGCCCCAGCATTTT. Its protein is CASSLDGDQPQHF.

The chain uses TRBV19 and TRBJ1-2; D unresolved. Trimming cost V 9 bases and J 4 bases, with 21 bases left between them. This CDR3 has 15 amino acids. The V gene's germline CDR1 is LNHDA and CDR2 SQIVND (reference sequence). CDR3 nucleotides: TGTGCCAGCCGAGATGGCCAGGCCTCTACCTATGGCTACACCTTC. This gives the protein CASRDGQASTYGYTF.

CDR3: CASGRGSGANVLTF. CDR3 DNA: TGTGCTAGTGGGAGGGGGAGTGGGGCCAACGTCCTGACTTTC. The chain joins TRBV12-5 to TRBJ2-6; a possible D gene is TRBD1 (6 bases). Germline-derived CDR1 and CDR2 are LGHNT and FRNRAP. The CDR3 contains 14 residues. V shed 6 bases and J shed 3 bases, with 9 bases lying between them.

The chain has TRBV27 and TRBJ1-1, with D hard to call. This CDR3 comprises 13 residues. V lost 5 bases and J 4 bases, leaving 11 bases between the germline ends. Germline V gene lookup returns CDR1 MNHEY and CDR2 SMNVEV (reference sequence). The CDR3 reads CASSPRLGTEAFF. CDR3 nucleotide sequence: TGTGCCAGCAGTCCCCGGCTAGGCACTGAAGCTTTCTTT.

The chain combines TRBV25-1 with TRBJ2-1; 10 bases fit TRBD2. V shed 2 bases and J 4 bases; nucleotides not matched to a gene: 5. Germline V CDR1 and CDR2: MGHDK, SYGVNS. This CDR3 is 16 amino acids long. CDR3 nucleotides: TGTGCCAGCAGTGAAGCTAGCGGGGGCCTTTACAATGAGCAGTTCTTC. As protein: CASSEASGGLYNEQFF.

This sequence joins TRBV29-1 and TRBJ1-1; 7 bases are shared with TRBD1. The J segment lost 0 bases and the V segment lost 6 bases, leaving 7 bases of the junction unmatched. Germline V gives CDR1 SQVTM, CDR2 ANQGSEA. This CDR3 is built from 14 residues. The CDR3 DNA sequence: TGCAGCGTCGTTCGACAGGGAATGAACACTGAAGCTTTCTTT. Its translation is CSVVRQGMNTEAFF.

The V call is TRBV25-1, the J call TRBJ1-6; 7 bases are shared with TRBD1. CDR3 length: 15 amino acids. Germline V CDR1 and CDR2: MGHDK, SYGVNS. The J segment lost 9 bases and the V segment lost 4 bases, leaving 9 bases of the junction unmatched. The CDR3 here is CASSGMVTGISPLHF. The CDR3 bases are TGTGCCAGCAGTGGAATGGTGACAGGGATTTCACCCCTCCACTTT.

This chain uses TRBV5-5 with TRBJ1-2; D ambiguous. The V gene lost 0 bases and the J gene lost 0 bases, with 12 bases spanning the gap. From germline, CDR1 is SGHKS and CDR2 YYEKEE (reference sequence). The CDR3 runs to 16 residues. The CDR3 spells CASSLVSQAANYGYTF. In DNA, the CDR3 is TGTGCCAGCAGCTTGGTATCTCAGGCAGCTAACTATGGCTACACCTTC.

The rearrangement links TRBV4-1 to TRBJ2-7, with D unclear. This CDR3 contains 11 residues. Germline lookup yields CDR1 MGHRA and CDR2 YSYEKL. Trimming removed 4 bases from V and 5 bases from J, with 6 bases in between. The DNA of the CDR3 is TGCGCCAGCAGCCGCGGAGACGAGCAGTACTTC. Its translation: CASSRGDEQYF.

Of note for this clone: Its ends do not fully match the called genes, so a read error is possible. The same CDR3 is also encoded by other DNA sequences in this sample. CDR3 sequence (DNA): TGTGCCAGCAGCGTACAGGGTTGGCGAACCGGAGAGCTGTTTTTT. This sequence encodes CASSVQGWRTGELFF. This sequence joins TRBV9 and TRBJ2-2; a possible D gene is TRBD1 (5 bases). The CDR3 has 15 residues. The germline V gene encodes CDR1 SGDLS and CDR2 YYNGEE. The full variable domain, its missing parts supplied by reference TRBV9 and TRBJ2-2, is DSGVTQTPKHLITATGQRVTLRCSPRSGDLSVYWYQQSLDQGLQFLIQYYNGEERAKGNILERFSAQQFPDLHSELNLSSLELGDSALYFCASSVQGWRTGELFFGEGSRLTVL.

The V and J genes are TRBV5-8 and TRBJ2-5, with 7 positions matching TRBD1. Germline values: CDR1 SGHTS, CDR2 YDEGEE. The CDR3 has 13 residues. Germline trimming cut 4 bases from V and 7 bases from J; bases unmatched to any gene: 7. CDR3 region: CASSPTGSRTQYF. The CDR3 DNA reads as TGTGCCAGCAGCCCGACAGGGTCGAGGACCCAGTACTTC. The full variable domain, rest sourced from reference TRBV5-8 and TRBJ2-5, is EAGVTQSPTHLIKTRGQQATLRCSPISGHTSVYWYQQALGLGLQFLLWYDEGEERNRGNFPPRFSGRQFPNYSSELNVNALELEDSALYLCASSPTGSRTQYFGPGTRLLVL.

J is TRBJ1-3 and V is TRBV9; 7 nucleotides agree with TRBD1. The CDR3 is made up of 17 amino acids. CDR1 and CDR2 from the germline V gene are SGDLS and YYNGEE. V trimming: 0 bases; J trimming: 0 bases; junction bases outside the gene matches: 6. The CDR3 reads CASSVGTGLSSGNTIYF. The DNA for the CDR3 is TGTGCCAGCAGCGTAGGGACAGGCCTCTCCTCTGGAAACACCATATATTTT.

The gene calls are TRBV5-1 and TRBJ1-1; D remains unclear. The germline V gene encodes CDR1 SGHRS and CDR2 YFSETQ. Trimming cost V 1 base and J 6 bases, with 16 bases left between them. There are 15 residues in the CDR3. CDR3 region: CASSLSHPDRPEAFF. CDR3 in DNA: TGCGCCAGCAGCTTGTCACACCCCGATCGCCCTGAAGCTTTCTTT.

The chain carries TRBV19 and TRBJ1-5, with 7 bases that match TRBD1. The CDR3 loop spans 15 amino acids. Trimming removed 6 bases from V and 3 bases from J; junction bases left unmatched: 8. The germline gives CDR1 LNHDA, CDR2 SQIVND (reference sequence). The CDR3 protein is CASSLGTGDNQPQHF. The DNA for the CDR3 is TGTGCCAGTAGCCTAGGAACAGGGGACAATCAGCCCCAGCATTTT.

This chain uses TRBV10-3 with TRBJ2-1, with TRBD1 identical over 7 bases. Per germline, CDR1 ENHRY and CDR2 SYGVKD. The CDR3 has 11 residues. V lost 6 bases and J lost 9; bases outside the gene matches: 2. Written as DNA, the CDR3 is TGTGCCATCAGCACAGGGGTTGAGCAGTTCTTC. Translated: CAISTGVEQFF.

The V gene is TRBV6-6, the J gene TRBJ2-7; D gene ambiguous. Trimming took 5 bases from V and 4 from J, leaving 12 bases between them. The CDR3 runs 13 residues. Germline lookup yields CDR1 MNHNY and CDR2 SVGAGI (reference sequence). CDR3: CASSPRSGYEQYF. Written as DNA, the CDR3 is TGTGCCAGCAGTCCACGGTCGGGTTACGAGCAGTACTTC.

The V call is TRBV5-6, the J call TRBJ1-4; TRBD1 aligns across 8 bases. Germline CDR1 is SGHDT and CDR2 is YYEEEE. J was trimmed by 8 bases and V by 2 bases; bases with no gene match: 11. The CDR3 totals 16 residues. This chain's CDR3 is CASSLTPQGAGEKLFF. CDR3 DNA sequence: TGTGCCAGCAGCTTAACGCCTCAGGGGGCAGGAGAAAAACTGTTTTTT.

The J gene is TRBJ2-2, the V gene TRBV9; TRBD2 might be the D (6 bases). Trimming took 0 bases from V and 4 from J, leaving 22 bases between them. The germline gives CDR1 SGDLS, CDR2 YYNGEE. The CDR3 consists of 19 residues. CDR3 coding DNA: TGTGCCAGCAGCGTAGCTACGGGGGTGAGGGGCAGGGTCACCGGGGAGCTGTTTTTT. It encodes CASSVATGVRGRVTGELFF.

J is TRBJ2-3 and V is TRBV10-3; the D gene is possibly TRBD2 (6 bases). V shed 3 bases and J shed 5 bases, with 12 bases lying between them. CDR3 length: 14 residues. Germline V gene data show CDR1 as ENHRY and CDR2 as SYGVKD. The CDR3 DNA reads TGTGCCATCAGTGATCGGGCAGCGGGAGATACGCAGTATTTT. As protein: CAISDRAAGDTQYF.

In regard to this clone: Germline is not matched at one junction end, which may reflect a read error. The CDR3 bases are TGCGCCGGCAGCCATAATTACAGGGACCTCTACAATGAGCAGTTCTTC. This sequence encodes CAGSHNYRDLYNEQFF. The V and J genes are TRBV5-1 and TRBJ2-1, with D possibly matching TRBD1 (6 bases). This CDR3 has 16 amino acids. Germline assignment: CDR1 SGHRS and CDR2 YFSETQ.

This rearrangement joins TRBV18 to TRBJ1-2, with TRBD1 matching over 7 bases. The CDR3 is 16 residues long. The V segment lost 3 bases and the J segment 1 base; nucleotides outside the gene matches: 8. Germline loops: CDR1 KGHSH, CDR2 LQKENI. CDR3 sequence (DNA): TGTGCCAGCTCACCCGGGGACAGCGCATTTAACTATGGCTACACCTTC. It is translated as CASSPGDSAFNYGYTF.

The V gene is TRBV7-2, the J gene TRBJ2-7; TRBD2 agrees at 7 bases. The germline CDR1 and CDR2 sequences are SGHTA and FQGNSA. V was pared by 5 bases and J by 2 bases, with 9 bases of the junction left unmatched. This CDR3 spans 15 amino acids. CDR3 sequence reads: CASSPVGGDPYEQYF. The CDR3 coding sequence is TGTGCCAGCAGCCCCGTTGGGGGGGACCCCTACGAGCAGTACTTC.

This chain links TRBV5-6 with TRBJ1-1, with 7 bases aligning to TRBD1. Looked up from germline, CDR1 is SGHDT and CDR2 is YYEEEE. CDR3 length: 13 amino acids. V was pared by 3 bases and J by 5 bases, with 4 bases of the junction left unmatched. The CDR3 region has the DNA TGTGCCAGCAGCTACACAGGGGAAACTGAAGCTTTCTTT. Amino acid sequence: CASSYTGETEAFF.

The chain has TRBV29-1 and TRBJ1-2; perhaps TRBD1 as D (5 bases). Trimming removed 6 bases from V and 5 bases from J, with 16 bases in between. This CDR3 contains 13 residues. Looked up from germline, CDR1 is SQVTM and CDR2 is ANQGSEA. CDR3 sequence: CSVGPRVEYGYTF. The CDR3 DNA reads as TGCAGCGTCGGTCCCAGGGTCGAGTATGGCTACACCTTC.

This chain's CDR3 is CASSPLVTGGTEAFF. DNA of the CDR3: TGTGCCAGCTCACCCCTAGTAACAGGGGGCACTGAAGCTTTCTTT. The chain links TRBV18 to TRBJ1-1; 8 bases align to TRBD1. Germline trimming cut 3 bases from V and 4 bases from J; bases unmatched to any gene: 7. This CDR3 is 15 amino acids long. CDR1 is KGHSH and CDR2 is LQKENI in the germline V gene.

This chain joins TRBV13 and TRBJ2-7, with TRBD1 matching over 8 bases. The germline CDR1 and CDR2 sequences are PRHDT and FYEKMQ (reference sequence). The CDR3 is 15 residues long. J lost 2 bases, V lost 1 base, and 4 bases had no gene match. DNA for the CDR3: TGTGCCAGCAGCTTAGCCGGGACAGGCACCTACGAGCAGTACTTC. Residues: CASSLAGTGTYEQYF.

The chain uses TRBV27 and TRBJ2-7; 7 positions match TRBD1. The CDR3 loop spans 15 amino acids. CDR1 MNHEY and CDR2 SMNVEV come from the germline V gene (reference sequence). The V and J ends lost 4 bases and 2 bases, in that order; junction bases with no gene match: 8. The CDR3 coding sequence is TGTGCCAGCAGTTCTTATGGGACAGATACCTACGAGCAGTACTTC. Its protein product is CASSSYGTDTYEQYF.

This rearrangement joins TRBV29-1 to TRBJ1-3, with a tentative D call TRBD1 (5 bases). The CDR3 sequence is 13 residues long. The germline V and J ends were trimmed by 7 bases and 3 bases, with 13 bases remaining between them. Germline V CDR1 and CDR2: SQVTM, ANQGSEA. The CDR3 region is CSGQLNVGNTIYF. CDR3 coding DNA: TGCAGCGGACAGCTGAACGTTGGAAACACCATATATTTT. Combining the CDR3 with reference TRBV29-1 and TRBJ1-3 gives the whole variable domain SAVISQKPSRDICQRGTSLTIQCQVDSQVTMMFWYRQQPGQSLTLIATANQGSEATYESGFVIDKFPISRPNLTFSTLTVSNMSPEDSSIYLCSGQLNVGNTIYFGEGSWLTVV.

The chain combines TRBV5-1 with TRBJ2-3; 8 bases map to TRBD1. Trimming removed 5 bases from V and 1 base from J; junction bases left unmatched: 0. The CDR3 is 13 amino acids. CDR1 SGHRS and CDR2 YFSETQ come from the germline V gene. CDR3 sequence: CASRQGGTDTQYF. The CDR3, as DNA: TGCGCCAGCAGACAGGGGGGCACAGATACGCAGTATTTT.

This chain uses TRBV4-3 with TRBJ2-7; 12 bases agree with TRBD2. V was pared by 5 bases and J by 4 bases, with 6 bases of the junction left unmatched. There are 15 residues in the CDR3. Germline V gene lookup returns CDR1 LGHNA and CDR2 YSLEER. The CDR3 sequence: CASSFRTSGVYEQYF. The CDR3 DNA reads TGCGCCAGCAGCTTCCGGACTAGCGGGGTTTACGAGCAGTACTTC.